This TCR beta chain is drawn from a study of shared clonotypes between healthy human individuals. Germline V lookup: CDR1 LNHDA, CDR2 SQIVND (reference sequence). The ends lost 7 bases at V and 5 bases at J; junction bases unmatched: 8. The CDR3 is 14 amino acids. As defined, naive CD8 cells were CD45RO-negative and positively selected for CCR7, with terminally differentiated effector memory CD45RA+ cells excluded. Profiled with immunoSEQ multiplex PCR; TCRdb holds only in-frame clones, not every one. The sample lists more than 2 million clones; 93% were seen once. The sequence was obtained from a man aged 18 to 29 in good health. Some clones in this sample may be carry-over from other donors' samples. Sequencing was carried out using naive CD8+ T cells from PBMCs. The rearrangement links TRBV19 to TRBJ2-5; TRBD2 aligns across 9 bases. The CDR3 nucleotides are TGTGCCAGTACAGCGGGAGGCGCCTCGGAGACCCAGTACTTC. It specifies CASTAGGASETQYF.